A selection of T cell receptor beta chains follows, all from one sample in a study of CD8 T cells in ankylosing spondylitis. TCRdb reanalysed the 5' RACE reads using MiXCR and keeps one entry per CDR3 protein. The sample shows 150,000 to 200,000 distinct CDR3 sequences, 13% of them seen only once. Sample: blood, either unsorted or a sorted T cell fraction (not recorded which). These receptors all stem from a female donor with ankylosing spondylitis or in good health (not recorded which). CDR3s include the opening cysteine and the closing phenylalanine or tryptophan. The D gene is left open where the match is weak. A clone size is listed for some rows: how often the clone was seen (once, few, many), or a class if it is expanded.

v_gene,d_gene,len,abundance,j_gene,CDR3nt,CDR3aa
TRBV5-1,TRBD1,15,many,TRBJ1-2,TGCGCCAGCAGCTTCTCAGGGGGAGTAAGCTATGGCTACACCTTC,CASSFSGGVSYGYTF
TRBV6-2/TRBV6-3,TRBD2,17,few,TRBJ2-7,TGTGCCAGCAGTTACCTGCTAGCGGGAGACCGCTCCTACGAGCAGTACTTC,CASSYLLAGDRSYEQYF
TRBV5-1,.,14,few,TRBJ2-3,TGCGCCAGCAGCCCACAAAGAGGGTCGGATACGCAGTATTTT,CASSPQRGSDTQYF
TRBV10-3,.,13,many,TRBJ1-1,TGTGCCATCAGAGTAACAGAGAACACTGAAGCTTTCTTT,CAIRVTENTEAFF
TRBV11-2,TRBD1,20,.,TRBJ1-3,TGTGCCAGCAGCTTAGTTCTTCGGGACAGGGTTGATAGCAGACGGAACACCATATATTTT,CASSLVLRDRVDSRRNTIYF
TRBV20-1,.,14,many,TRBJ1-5,TGCAGTGCTAGCTCGCGGGGGGGCAATCAGCCCCAGCATTTT,CSASSRGGNQPQHF
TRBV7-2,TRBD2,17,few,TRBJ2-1,TGTGCCAGCAGCTCGGGACTAGCGAGTACCACCTACAATGAGCAGTTCTTC,CASSSGLASTTYNEQFF
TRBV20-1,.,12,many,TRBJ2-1,TGCAGTGCTACGCGAGGGGGTGGTGAGCAGTTCTTC,CSATRGGGEQFF
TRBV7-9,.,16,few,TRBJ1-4,TGTGCCAGCAGCTTAAGGTCTGGGGGAACTAATGAAAAACTGTTTTTT,CASSLRSGGTNEKLFF
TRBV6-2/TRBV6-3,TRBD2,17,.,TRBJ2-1,TGTGCCAGCATCCCCGGACTGGGGACTAGTGGCTACAATGAGCAGTTCTTC,CASIPGLGTSGYNEQFF
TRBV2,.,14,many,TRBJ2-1,TGTGCCAGCAGTCTGGACAGCGGAAACAATGAGCAGTTCTTC,CASSLDSGNNEQFF
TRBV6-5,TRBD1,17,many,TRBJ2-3,TGTGCCAGCAGTTACACCGGGACAGGGACTAGCACAGATACGCAGTATTTT,CASSYTGTGTSTDTQYF
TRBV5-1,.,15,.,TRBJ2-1,TGCGCCAGCAGCACCGGACAGAGCTCCTACAATGAGCAGTTCTTC,CASSTGQSSYNEQFF
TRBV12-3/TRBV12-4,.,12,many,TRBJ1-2,TGTGCCAGCAGTTTTGGGGACACCGGCTACACCTTC,CASSFGDTGYTF
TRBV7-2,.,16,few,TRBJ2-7,TGTGCCAGCAGCTTAGGCTGGGGGGACGGTTCCTACGAGCAGTACTTC,CASSLGWGDGSYEQYF
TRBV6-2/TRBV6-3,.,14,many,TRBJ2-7,TGTGCCTGCATTTGGGGCGGGATGACCTACGAGCAGTACTTC,CACIWGGMTYEQYF
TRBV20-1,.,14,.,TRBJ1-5,TGCAGTGCTTGGGACATCCTCAGCAATCAGCCCCAGCATTTT,CSAWDILSNQPQHF
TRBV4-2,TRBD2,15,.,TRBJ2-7,TGTGCCAGCAGCCAAGATTTGGGGACTAGCGGGAAGCAGTACTTC,CASSQDLGTSGKQYF
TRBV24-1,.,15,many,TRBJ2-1,TGTGCCACCAGTGGCGCGGGGTCGATTTACAATGAGCAGTTCTTC,CATSGAGSIYNEQFF
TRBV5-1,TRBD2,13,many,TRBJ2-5,TGCGCCAGCAGCTTAAGACTAGCGGAGACCCAGTACTTC,CASSLRLAETQYF
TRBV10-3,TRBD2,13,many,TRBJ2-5,TGTGCGACCGGACTAGCGGGAGTGGAGACCCAGTACTTC,CATGLAGVETQYF
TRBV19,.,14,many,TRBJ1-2,TGTGCCAGTAGTATAGATCGAGGAATCTATGGCTACACCTTC,CASSIDRGIYGYTF
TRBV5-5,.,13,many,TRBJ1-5,TGTGCCAGCAGCTTAGGCGCGAATCAGCCCCAGCATTTT,CASSLGANQPQHF
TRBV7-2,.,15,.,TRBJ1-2,TGTGCCAGCAGCTTAGGTGATACAGGGCCCTATGGCTACACCTTC,CASSLGDTGPYGYTF
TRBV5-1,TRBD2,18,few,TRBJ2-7,TGCGCCAGCAGCTCAGCTAGCGGGATCCGCCTTAACTCCTACGAGCAGTACTTC,CASSSASGIRLNSYEQYF
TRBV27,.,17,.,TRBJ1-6,TGTGCCAGCAGACAACAGAGTACTTGGGGTAGGGATTCACCCCTCCACTTT,CASRQQSTWGRDSPLHF
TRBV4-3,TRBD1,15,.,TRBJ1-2,TGCGCCAGCAGCCAAGATCGGCTCAGGGGGCTCGGCTACACCTTC,CASSQDRLRGLGYTF
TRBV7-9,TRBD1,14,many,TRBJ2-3,TGTGCCAGCAGCTTGGGGGACAGGGAGCCTACGCAGTATTTT,CASSLGDREPTQYF
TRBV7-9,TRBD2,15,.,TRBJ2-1,TGTGCCAGCAGCTTAGCAGGGAGGGGATACAATGAGCAGTTCTTC,CASSLAGRGYNEQFF
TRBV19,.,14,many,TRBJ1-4,TGTGCCAGCGGACTGGGGGCAACTAATGAAAAACTGTTTTTT,CASGLGATNEKLFF
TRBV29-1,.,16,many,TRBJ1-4,TGCAGCGTTGGAAGTCCCCCAGGTCAGGGGATCGGGAAACTGTTTTTT,CSVGSPPGQGIGKLFF
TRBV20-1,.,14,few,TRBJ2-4,TGCAGTGCCCCGGATGAGTTTAGCAAAAACATTCAGTACTTC,CSAPDEFSKNIQYF
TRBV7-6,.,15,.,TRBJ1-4,TGTGCCAGCAGCTTAGAGAGGGATTCGATTGGAAAACTGCTTTTT,CASSLERDSIGKLLF